The clone carrying this T cell receptor (beta chain) was seen just once. Its antigen is not identified. The germline gene is not matched at one end of the junction; a read error may be the cause. This sample is drawn from a study of T cells in Graves' hyperthyroidism and ophthalmopathy. Study overall: Peripheral blood specimens were obtained at initial diagnosis, prior to any treatment. Whole-study results and caveats: Also found in blood were most expanded thyroid clonotypes above 0.001. A model of 13 V-J pairs discriminated ophthalmopathy from stable hyperthyroidism.

Germline CDR1 reads SNHLY; CDR2 reads FYNNEI. CDR3 length: 16 residues. RNA transcripts yielded amplified TCR beta CDR3 regions. During a first-round RT-PCR of the TCR CDR3, the HTBI primer set was used. One entry per CDR3 protein, called by TCRdb with MiXCR from the multiplex PCR reads. Of around 34,000 distinct CDR3 sequences listed, around 52% are singletons. Uncontrolled infection, other autoimmune disease, pregnancy and lactation each barred patients from inclusion. The specimen sequenced was blood. J is TRBJ2-4 and V is TRBV2; D remains ambiguous. The clonotype was recovered from a woman in her thirties or forties with Graves' ophthalmopathy. CDR3 sequence (DNA): TGTGCCAGCAGTGAAGAGACGCTAGTAGCCAAAAACATTCAGTACTGG. Its protein is CASSEETLVAKNIQYW. Full variable domain (remainder filled in from reference TRBV2 and TRBJ2-4): EPEVTQTPSHQVTQMGQEVILRCVPISNHLYFYWYRQILGQKVEFLVSFYNNEISEKSEIFDDQFSVERPDGSNFTLKIRSTKLEDSAMYFCASSEETLVAKNIQYWGAGTRLSVL.